Below are 5 T cell receptor beta chains sequenced from a single sample in a study of cytomegalovirus exposure and HLA in healthy donors (TCRdb year 2017). Receptor amplification or capture employed the immunoSEQ multiplex PCR assay. For the multiplex PCR, a mixture combining 60 forward primers for TCR Vbeta segments and 13 reverse primers for TCR Jbeta segments was used. The source is immuneACCESS, and TCRdb retained only in-frame sequences with V and J called. Part of the clones is not carried over; for the studies checked, unresolved V genes explain less than half of this, and the remainder is unexplained. This sample holds 100,000 to 150,000 clones; 77% were observed only once. Of the sample, roughly 12% falls within the top ten clones. The sequencing input was PBMCs. The receptors come from a woman in her thirties or forties in good health and CMV-seropositive.

This rearrangement joins TRBV11-2 to TRBJ2-3, with a tentative D call TRBD1 (5 bases). Trimming left V 7 bases short and J 1 base short, with 12 bases between. CDR3 length equals 14 residues. Germline values: CDR1 SGHAT, CDR2 FQNNGV. CDR3 sequence (DNA): TGTGCCAGCACCCAATTCAGGGGCACAGATACGCAGTATTTT. It yields the protein CASTQFRGTDTQYF.

The V gene is TRBV4-2, the J gene TRBJ2-1; 8 positions agree with TRBD2. The CDR3 sequence is 15 residues long. Germline CDR1 and CDR2: LGHNA and YNFKEQ. Unmatched junction bases numbered 2, after V lost 0 bases and J lost 4 bases. The CDR3 nucleotides are TGTGCCAGCAGCCAAGAGGGACTAGAATACAATGAGCAGTTCTTC. It encodes CASSQEGLEYNEQFF.

The V gene is TRBV9, the J gene TRBJ2-2; D unresolved. Trimming took 0 bases from V and 1 from J, leaving 7 bases between them. CDR1 and CDR2 from the germline V gene are SGDLS and YYNGEE. The CDR3 has 15 residues. The CDR3 loop reads CASSVETVNTGELFF. The CDR3 DNA is TGTGCCAGCAGCGTAGAAACGGTGAACACCGGGGAGCTGTTTTTT.

This clone appeared a few times. The J gene is TRBJ2-7, the V gene TRBV29-1; 12 bases align to TRBD2. Germline values: CDR1 SQVTM, CDR2 ANQGSEA. V was clipped by 7 bases and J by 7 bases; unmatched bases: 8. This CDR3 has 13 residues. CDR3 in amino acids: CSALELAGGEQYF. The CDR3 DNA sequence: TGCAGCGCCCTAGAACTAGCGGGAGGAGAGCAGTACTTC.

This clone was observed a handful of times. This sequence joins TRBV28 and TRBJ2-3; 7 bases are shared with TRBD1. CDR3 length: 15 residues. With V trimmed by 2 bases and J by 3 bases, 5 bases remained unmatched. CDR1 is MDHEN and CDR2 is SYDVKM in the germline V gene. The CDR3 spells CASSLAGGKTDTQYF. CDR3 sequence (DNA): TGTGCCAGCAGTTTAGCAGGGGGAAAGACAGATACGCAGTATTTT.